This TCR beta chain originates from a study of lung T cells in sarcoidosis with Löfgren's syndrome. This CDR3 is built from 15 residues. From germline, CDR1 is LGHDT and CDR2 YNNKEL (reference sequence). TCRdb used MiXCR to reprocess the reads, holding one entry per CDR3 protein. The data hold 7,000 to 9,500 distinct CDR3 sequences, with over 20% observed a single time. Concerning this clonotype itself: This may arise from a read error, as a much more abundant clone is one base away.

The chain recombines TRBV3-1 with TRBJ2-3; D might be TRBD1 (5 bases). The receptor was isolated from a human donor with sarcoidosis (Löfgren's syndrome or another form), or a control subject (not recorded which). Sequenced sample: CD4+ T cells from bronchoalveolar lavage fluid. CDR3 amino acids: CASSQDPAVTGTQYF. CDR3 nucleotides: TGTGCCAGCAGCCAAGATCCGGCGGTCACAGGTACGCAGTATTTT.